One sample yielded the 4 T cell receptor beta chains listed below, sequenced in a study of blood T cell repertoires in COVID-19. Assay used: immunoSEQ multiplex PCR; TCRdb lists only in-frame clones, some missing. The table shows around 250,000 clones, with roughly nine tenths occurring only once. The sample taken for sequencing was PBMCs or T cells enriched from blood (not recorded which). The receptors were sampled from a human donor in a cohort exposed to, infected with or recovered from COVID-19 (not recorded which). The donor label of this sample is uncertain.

The gene calls are TRBV30 and TRBJ1-1; the D gene is possibly TRBD1 (5 bases). Germline CDR1 is GTSNPN and CDR2 is SVGIG (reference sequence). V lost 3 bases and J 11 bases, leaving 13 bases between the germline ends. The CDR3 totals 11 residues. CDR3 nucleotide sequence: TGTGCCTGGAGCCGTGGAGGGGCGGCTTTCTTT. This codes for CAWSRGGAAFF.

V and J are TRBV10-3 and TRBJ1-6; unclear D gene. V gave up 0 bases and J gave up 1 base, with 7 bases separating them. The CDR3 loop spans 16 amino acids. CDR1 is ENHRY, CDR2 SYGVKD, per germline. For the CDR3, the DNA is TGTGCCATCAGTGAGTCGGGCAGATCCTATAATTCACCCCTCCACTTT. Translated, it gives CAISESGRSYNSPLHF.

V usage is TRBV7-3 and J usage is TRBJ2-1; 7 nucleotides line up with TRBD1. The CDR3 has 16 residues. Trimming at V came to 1 base and at J to 8 bases, leaving 11 bases not matched to a gene. Germline loops: CDR1 SGHTA, CDR2 FQGTGA. The CDR3 coding sequence is TGTGCCAGCAGCTTAATCGCCTCCCAGGGGGTGGATGAGCAGTTCTTC. Protein sequence: CASSLIASQGVDEQFF.

The chain employs TRBV3-1 (or the pseudogene TRBV3-2) and TRBJ1-2, with 8 bases that match TRBD1. The CDR3 is 17 residues long. The germline V gene encodes CDR1 LGHDT and CDR2 YNNKEL (reference sequence). V lost 7 bases to trimming and J lost 4 bases; unmatched junction nucleotides: 17. The DNA for the CDR3 is TGTGCCAGCACCAGAACCGCTCCAGGGGGCGCCGGCTATGGCTACACCTTC. Translation: CASTRTAPGGAGYGYTF.